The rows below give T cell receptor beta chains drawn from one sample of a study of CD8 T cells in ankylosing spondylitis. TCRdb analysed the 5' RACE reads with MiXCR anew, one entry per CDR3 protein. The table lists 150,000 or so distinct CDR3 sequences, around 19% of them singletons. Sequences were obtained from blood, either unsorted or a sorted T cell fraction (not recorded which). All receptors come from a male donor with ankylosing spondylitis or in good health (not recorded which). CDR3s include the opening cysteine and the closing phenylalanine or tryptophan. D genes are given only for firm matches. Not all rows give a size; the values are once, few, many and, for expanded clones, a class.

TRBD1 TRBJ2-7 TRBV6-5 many TGTGCCAGCAGAAAGACAGGGATCCTCGGCGAGCAGTACTTC CASRKTGILGEQYF
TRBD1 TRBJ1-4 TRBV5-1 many TGCGCCAGCAGCTACCAGGGACAGGGTCTGTTTTTT CASSYQGQGLFF
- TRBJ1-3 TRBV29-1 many TGCAGCGTTGACGCGACTGGAAACACCATATATTTT CSVDATGNTIYF
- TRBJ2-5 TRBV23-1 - TGCGCCAGGAGAAAGCGGCAAGAGACCCAGTACTTC CARRKRQETQYF
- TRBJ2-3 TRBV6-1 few TGTGCCAGCACCGGCAATAACCTAAACACAGATACGCAGTATTTT CASTGNNLNTDTQYF
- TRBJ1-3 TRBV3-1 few TGTGCCAGCAGCCCGGGACCGCGCCCTGGAAACACCATATATTTT CASSPGPRPGNTIYF
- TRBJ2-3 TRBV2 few TGTGCCAGCAGTCTAGCGTTAGCTAGCACAGATACGCAGTATTTT CASSLALASTDTQYF
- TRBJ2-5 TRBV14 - TGTGCCAGCAGCCAAGATTCCGGCGGACTGGGGACCCAGTACTTC CASSQDSGGLGTQYF
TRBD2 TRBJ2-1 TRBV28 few TGTGCCAGCAGTCCATCTGGGAGGGCCTACAATGAGCAGTTCTTC CASSPSGRAYNEQFF
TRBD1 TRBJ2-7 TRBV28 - TGTGCCAGCAGTTTAAGGGGGCCCTCCTACGAGCAGTACTTC CASSLRGPSYEQYF
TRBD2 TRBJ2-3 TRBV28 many TGTGCCAGCAGCCTTAGGACTAGCGGGACTAGCACAGATACGCAGTATTTT CASSLRTSGTSTDTQYF
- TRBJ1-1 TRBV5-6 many TGTGCCAGCAGCCCAGGGACGGAATCATGGGCTTTCTTT CASSPGTESWAFF
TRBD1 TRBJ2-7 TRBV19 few TGTGCCAGTAGTGTCTCCGGGACAGACCCGTACGAGCAGTACTTC CASSVSGTDPYEQYF
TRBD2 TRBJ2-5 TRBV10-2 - TGCGCCAGCAGCTCCGGGACTAGCGGGGTGATGGTGCCCCAGTACTTC CASSSGTSGVMVPQYF
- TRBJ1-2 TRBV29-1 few TGCAGCGTCAAACAAGGGACCGACTATGGCTACACCTTC CSVKQGTDYGYTF
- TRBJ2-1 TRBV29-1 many TGCAGCGTTGACGGTGTGGACCTCTCCTACAATGAGCAGTTCTTC CSVDGVDLSYNEQFF
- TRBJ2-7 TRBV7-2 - TGTGCCAGCAGACCTCCCGGGGTCGAGCAGTACTTC CASRPPGVEQYF
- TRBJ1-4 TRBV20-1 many TGCAGTGCTAGCGGACAGAATAATGAAAAACTGTTTTTT CSASGQNNEKLFF
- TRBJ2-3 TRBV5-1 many TGCGCCAGCAGCTTGTATCGTGACACAGATACGCAGTATTTT CASSLYRDTDTQYF
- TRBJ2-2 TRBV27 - TGTGCCTCTAGTAGCTGGGGCACCGGGGAGCTGTTTTTT CASSSWGTGELFF
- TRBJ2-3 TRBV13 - TGTGCCAGCAGCTTATCGTCTAGCGCCAATACGCAGTATTTT CASSLSSSANTQYF
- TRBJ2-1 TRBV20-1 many TGCAGTGCCCAGGGGGTGGCTAGCGGATCCTACAATGAGCAGTTCTTC CSAQGVASGSYNEQFF
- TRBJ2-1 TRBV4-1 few TGCGCCAGCAGCCAAGAAGGTTACGGTGGCAATGAGCAGTTCTTC CASSQEGYGGNEQFF
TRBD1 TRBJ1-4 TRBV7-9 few TGTGCCAGCAGCTACGCCTGGGACAGGGTAATAGAGGAAAAACTGTTTTTT CASSYAWDRVIEEKLFF
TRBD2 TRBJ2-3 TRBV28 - TGTGCCAGCAGTTTTCGTTCCGGGAGGGCCGGGGATACGCAGTATTTT CASSFRSGRAGDTQYF
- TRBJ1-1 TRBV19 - TGTGCCAGTAGTCCGTTCGCCGGGGGGAACACTGAAGCTTTCTTT CASSPFAGGNTEAFF
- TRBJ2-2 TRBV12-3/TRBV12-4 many TGTGCCAGCAGTTTCTTGCTTTTTTCGAACACCGGGGAGCTGTTTTTT CASSFLLFSNTGELFF
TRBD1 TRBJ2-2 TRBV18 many TGTGCCAGCTCACAACGGACAGGGGAGATCACCGGGGAGCTGTTTTTT CASSQRTGEITGELFF
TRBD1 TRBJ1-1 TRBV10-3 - TGTGCCATCAGTGAGTCGAGGGGGCAAACTGAAGCTTTCTTT CAISESRGQTEAFF
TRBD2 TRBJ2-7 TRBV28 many TGTGCCAGCAGCCGCGGGACTAGCTCCTACGAGCAGTACTTC CASSRGTSSYEQYF
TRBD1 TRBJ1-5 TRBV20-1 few TGCAGTGCGGGACAGGGTAATAGCAATCAGCCCCAGCATTTT CSAGQGNSNQPQHF
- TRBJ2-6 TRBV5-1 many TGCGCCAGCAGCTTGGAATTGGGGGCCAACGTCCTGACTTTC CASSLELGANVLTF
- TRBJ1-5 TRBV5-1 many TGCGCCAGCAGCTTGAGAGGGGCTGGGAATCAGCCCCAGCATTTT CASSLRGAGNQPQHF
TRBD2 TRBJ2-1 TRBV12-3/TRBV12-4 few TGTGCCAGCAGTGCTCCCACTAGCGGGACCCACAATGAGCAGTTCTTC CASSAPTSGTHNEQFF
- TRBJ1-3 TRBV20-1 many TGCAGTGCTGAGAGTAGCTCTGGAAACACCATATATTTT CSAESSSGNTIYF
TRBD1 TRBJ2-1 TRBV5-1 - TGCGCCAGCAGCTTGGAGGGGGCCCACAATGAGCAGTTCTTC CASSLEGAHNEQFF
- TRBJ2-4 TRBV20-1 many TGCAGTGGGACCGGGGCCAAAAACATTCAGTACTTC CSGTGAKNIQYF
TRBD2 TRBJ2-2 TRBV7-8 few TGTGCCAGCAGCTTAGTGGGACTAGCGGGAGTAGACGTGGCCGGGGAGCTGTTTTTT CASSLVGLAGVDVAGELFF
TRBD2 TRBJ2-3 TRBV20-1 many TGCAGTGCCCTAGGGACTAGCGGGAGCACAGATACGCAGTATTTT CSALGTSGSTDTQYF
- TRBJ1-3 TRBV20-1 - TGCAGTGCTAGAGACAGGGTCCTAGGGGGCACCATATATTTT CSARDRVLGGTIYF
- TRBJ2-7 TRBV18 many TGTGCCAGCTCACCAGGTACGGACGGCTACTCCTACGAGCAGTACTTC CASSPGTDGYSYEQYF
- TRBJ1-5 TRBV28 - TGTGCCAGCAGACAGACGGGGGGCAATCAGCCCCAGCATTTT CASRQTGGNQPQHF
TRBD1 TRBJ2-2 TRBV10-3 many TGTGCCACCCGAGGGACAGCCACTAACACCGGGGAGCTGTTTTTT CATRGTATNTGELFF
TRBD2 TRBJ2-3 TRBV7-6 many TGTGCCAGCAGCTACGGACTAGCGGGAGGGAGGACAGATACGCAGTATTTT CASSYGLAGGRTDTQYF
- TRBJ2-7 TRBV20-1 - TGCAGTGCTAGTCAGGGTGAGCAGTACTTC CSASQGEQYF
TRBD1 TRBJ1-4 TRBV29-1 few TGCAGCGTTGGGGACAGGGGTAATGAAAAACTGTTTTTT CSVGDRGNEKLFF
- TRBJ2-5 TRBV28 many TGTGCCAGCAGTTTGCAATCGCGGGAGACCCAGTACTTC CASSLQSRETQYF